The 28 T cell receptor beta chains reported below all come from one sample, sequenced in a study of shared clonotypes between healthy human individuals. Only CD45RO-negative cells positively selected for CCR7 counted as naive CD8 cells, so terminally differentiated effector memory CD45RA+ cells were excluded. Profiling relied on immunoSEQ multiplex PCR, and the TCRdb table lists in-frame clones only, not all of them. Of approximately 810,000 clones listed, 80% to 95% are singletons. Sequenced input: naive CD8+ T cells sorted from blood. These receptors came from a man aged 30 to 45 in good health.

V and J are TRBV10-3 and TRBJ2-7, with a tentative D call TRBD1 (6 bases). The CDR3 contains 13 residues. Germline V gene data show CDR1 as ENHRY and CDR2 as SYGVKD. V shed 9 bases and J shed 6 bases, with 18 bases lying between them. The CDR3 loop reads CAILTGTRGEQYF. The CDR3 DNA sequence: TGTGCCATTCTAACCGGGACAAGAGGCGAGCAGTACTTC.

The chain uses TRBV19 and TRBJ2-7, with D perhaps matching TRBD1 or TRBD2 (5 bases each). Trimming took 3 bases from V and 6 from J, leaving 27 bases between them. This CDR3 is built from 18 residues. Germline CDR1 is LNHDA and CDR2 is SQIVND (reference sequence). The CDR3 DNA follows: TGTGCCAGTAGTATTGGGGGTCTCTGGAGGAACCCCGGGTCCGAGCAGTACTTC. This translates into CASSIGGLWRNPGSEQYF.

This clone was seen a few times. The CDR3 reads CASRATGLNTGELFF. As DNA, the CDR3 is TGCGCCAGCAGGGCTACCGGGCTCAACACCGGGGAGCTGTTTTTT. The genes are TRBV5-1 and TRBJ2-2; D is unclear. V was shortened by 5 bases and J by 2 bases, with 13 bases between the two germline ends. The CDR3 contains 15 residues. CDR1 is SGHRS and CDR2 is YFSETQ in the germline V gene.

The chain employs TRBV9 and TRBJ2-2; 7 bases line up with TRBD2. This CDR3 has 19 amino acids. The V and J ends lost 5 bases and 4 bases, in that order; junction bases with no gene match: 20. Germline CDR1 and CDR2: SGDLS and YYNGEE. CDR3 amino acids: CASSSSLALLPSGTGELFF. The DNA of the CDR3 is TGTGCCAGCAGTTCTTCACTAGCGCTGCTCCCCTCGGGCACCGGGGAGCTGTTTTTT.

The chain uses TRBV28 and TRBJ2-1; perhaps D is TRBD1 or TRBD2 (6 bases each). The V gene lost 2 bases and the J gene lost 4 bases, with 27 bases spanning the gap. Looked up from germline, CDR1 is MDHEN and CDR2 is SYDVKM. This CDR3 region has 20 residues. CDR3 region: CASSLGRRGTGVDWYNEQFF. CDR3 bases: TGTGCCAGCAGTTTAGGGAGGAGGGGGACTGGGGTAGATTGGTACAATGAGCAGTTCTTC.

The chain recombines TRBV30 with TRBJ2-2; D is unclear. V shed 2 bases and J shed 5 bases, with 9 bases lying between them. Germline CDR1 is GTSNPN and CDR2 is SVGIG (reference sequence). This CDR3 spans 13 amino acids. In DNA form, the CDR3 reads TGTGCCTGGAGTATCGCGGTTACCGGGGAGCTGTTTTTT. Protein: CAWSIAVTGELFF.

V and J are TRBV10-3 and TRBJ1-2, with TRBD1 matching 7 bases. With V trimmed by 4 bases and J by 0 bases, 2 bases remained unmatched. Germline V gene lookup returns CDR1 ENHRY and CDR2 SYGVKD. The CDR3 runs 14 residues. This CDR3 reads CAISATGTNYGYTF. CDR3 nucleotide sequence: TGTGCCATCAGTGCGACAGGGACTAACTATGGCTACACCTTC.

This sequence joins TRBV7-7 and TRBJ2-7; perhaps TRBD1 as D (6 bases). This CDR3 contains 14 residues. V was shortened by 2 bases and J by 1 base, with 9 bases between the two germline ends. Germline CDR1 and CDR2: SSHAT and FNYEAQ (reference sequence). The CDR3 nucleotides read TGTGCCAGCAGCTTAAACCAGGGGTCCTACGAGCAGTACTTC. It codes for CASSLNQGSYEQYF.

The J gene is TRBJ2-7, the V gene TRBV9, with 8 nucleotides matching TRBD2. The germline gives CDR1 SGDLS, CDR2 YYNGEE. The CDR3 covers 14 residues. The ends lost 4 bases at V and 7 bases at J; junction bases unmatched: 10. CDR3 region: CASSPQRETSEQYF. The DNA of the CDR3 is TGTGCCAGCAGCCCCCAGCGGGAGACGAGTGAGCAGTACTTC. The full variable domain, rest sourced from reference TRBV9 and TRBJ2-7, is DSGVTQTPKHLITATGQRVTLRCSPRSGDLSVYWYQQSLDQGLQFLIQYYNGEERAKGNILERFSAQQFPDLHSELNLSSLELGDSALYFCASSPQRETSEQYFGPGTRLTVT.

The chain carries TRBV2 and TRBJ2-1; D gene ambiguous. Germline V lookup: CDR1 SNHLY, CDR2 FYNNEI. V was trimmed by 1 base and J by 5 bases, leaving 12 bases between them. The CDR3 consists of 15 residues. The CDR3 coding sequence is TGTGCCAGCAGTGAAGATATCCCGAACAACAATGAGCAGTTCTTC. Amino acid sequence: CASSEDIPNNNEQFF.

V usage is TRBV6-1 and J usage is TRBJ2-3; no definite D call. Germline loops: CDR1 MNHNS, CDR2 SASEGT. The CDR3 has 12 amino acids. V lost 3 bases to trimming and J lost 3 bases, with 4 bases between them. CDR3 sequence reads: CASSDLTDTQYF. The DNA for the CDR3 is TGTGCCAGCAGTGATTTAACAGATACGCAGTATTTT.

The CDR3 region is CASSPWDNSYEQYF. CDR3 nucleotide sequence: TGTGCCAGCAGCCCCTGGGACAACTCCTACGAGCAGTACTTC. V usage is TRBV9 and J usage is TRBJ2-7, with TRBD1 as a possible D gene (6 bases). Germline lookup yields CDR1 SGDLS and CDR2 YYNGEE. V was cut by 4 bases and J by 0 bases, with 11 bases left in between. The CDR3 covers 14 residues.

V usage is TRBV7-9 and J usage is TRBJ1-4, with a weak D call TRBD1 (5 bases). V gave up 4 bases and J gave up 4 bases, with 19 bases separating them. Germline CDR1 is SEHNR and CDR2 is FQNEAQ (reference sequence). The CDR3 extends over 17 amino acids. DNA of the CDR3: TGTGCCAGCAGCTCGTTGGGCGCGGGGCCCTATAATGAAAAACTGTTTTTT. It encodes CASSSLGAGPYNEKLFF.

This chain uses TRBV10-3 with TRBJ1-1; 10 nucleotides match TRBD1. After removal of 3 bases from V and 0 bases from J, the junction contained 4 bases not matched to a gene. The germline CDR1 and CDR2 sequences are ENHRY and SYGVKD. CDR3 size: 16 residues. CDR3 region: CAISERQGALNTEAFF. CDR3 DNA sequence: TGTGCCATCAGTGAAAGACAGGGGGCGTTGAACACTGAAGCTTTCTTT.

In its sample, this clone was seen once. This chain connects TRBV14 to TRBJ2-1; TRBD2 agrees at 10 bases. The ends lost 6 bases at V and 8 bases at J; junction bases unmatched: 16. Per germline, CDR1 SGHDN and CDR2 FVKESK. This CDR3 is 17 amino acids long. CDR3 bases: TGTGCCAGCAGTCCCCTTCGAGCGGGAGGGCCGATTGATGAGCAGTTCTTC. It encodes CASSPLRAGGPIDEQFF.

The chain recombines TRBV5-1 with TRBJ1-1; maybe TRBD1 (5 bases). The CDR3 is made up of 14 amino acids. V was cut by 2 bases and J by 3 bases, with 11 bases left in between. Germline V gene sequence: CDR1 SGHRS, CDR2 YFSETQ. This CDR3 reads CASSLTQGHTEAFF. CDR3 nucleotide sequence: TGCGCCAGCAGCTTAACTCAGGGTCACACTGAAGCTTTCTTT.

This chain uses TRBV6-1 with TRBJ1-2, with a possible D match to TRBD1 (6 bases). The germline V gene has CDR1 MNHNS and CDR2 SASEGT. The CDR3 runs 15 residues. V was pared by 0 bases and J by 4 bases, with 12 bases between. The CDR3 protein is CASSEAWGAGYGYTF. The CDR3 DNA is TGTGCCAGCAGTGAAGCGTGGGGGGCTGGCTATGGCTACACCTTC.

This clone is a singleton in its sample. This chain links TRBV15 with TRBJ2-7, with D maybe TRBD1 (5 bases). The CDR3 is 12 residues long. V dropped 9 bases and J dropped 5 bases, with 14 bases sitting between them. Germline V gene lookup returns CDR1 LNHNV and CDR2 YYDKDF (reference sequence). The CDR3 sequence is CATGAASDEQYF. DNA for the CDR3: TGTGCCACAGGGGCCGCTTCCGACGAGCAGTACTTC. Full variable domain (outside the CDR3, taken from reference TRBV15 and TRBJ2-7): DAMVIQNPRYQVTQFGKPVTLSCSQTLNHNVMYWYQQKSSQAPKLLFHYYDKDFNNEADTPDNFQSRRPNTSFCFLDIRSPGLGDTAMYLCATGAASDEQYFGPGTRLTVT.

The chain combines TRBV27 with TRBJ2-1; TRBD2 agrees at 11 bases. CDR1 and CDR2 from the germline V gene are MNHEY and SMNVEV (reference sequence). This CDR3 comprises 15 residues. Trimming cost V 5 bases and J 5 bases; bases outside gene matches: 5. The CDR3, as DNA: TGTGCCAGCAGTCCCCAGACTAGCGGGAACAATGAGCAGTTCTTC. Amino acid sequence: CASSPQTSGNNEQFF.

The chain links TRBV7-6 to TRBJ2-7, with D hard to call. This CDR3 is built from 13 residues. Trimming shortened V by 3 bases and J by 5 bases, and 11 bases separated the two germline ends. CDR1 is SGHVS and CDR2 is FNYEAQ in the germline V gene. Written as DNA, the CDR3 is TGTGCCAGCAGCTTGTCTCTGATCCACGAGCAGTACTTC. Its translation is CASSLSLIHEQYF. Full variable domain (remainder filled in from reference TRBV7-6 and TRBJ2-7): GAGVSQSPRYKVTKRGQDVALRCDPISGHVSLYWYRQALGQGPEFLTYFNYEAQQDKSGLPNDRFSAERPEGSISTLTIQRTEQRDSAMYRCASSLSLIHEQYFGPGTRLTVT.

J is TRBJ2-7 and V is TRBV6-4; 7 positions agree with TRBD2. Germline V CDR1 and CDR2: MRHNA, SNTAGT. V was pared by 10 bases and J by 3 bases, with 9 bases of the junction left unmatched. The CDR3 is made up of 13 amino acids. The CDR3 loop is CAKMRRGNYEQYF. CDR3 in DNA: TGTGCCAAGATGAGGCGGGGGAACTACGAGCAGTACTTC.

The chain employs TRBV7-8 and TRBJ2-4; D ambiguous. The CDR3 runs 16 residues. The V and J ends lost 4 bases and 0 bases respectively, with 13 bases between them. Per the germline V gene, CDR1 is SGHVS and CDR2 is FQNEAQ. As DNA, the CDR3 is TGTGCCAGCAGCTCGAGTAAACAGATAGCCAAAAACATTCAGTACTTC. Its protein is CASSSSKQIAKNIQYF.

Details on this clone: This sample includes further DNA sequences coding for the same CDR3. The chain joins TRBV7-3 to TRBJ2-1; D unclear. V was clipped by 2 bases and J by 0 bases, with 11 bases between them. Germline assignment: CDR1 SGHTA and CDR2 FQGTGA. The length of the CDR3 is 16 residues. CDR3 amino acids: CASSLWAASSYNEQFF. The CDR3 coding sequence is TGTGCCAGCAGCTTATGGGCAGCTTCCTCCTACAATGAGCAGTTCTTC.

The rearrangement uses TRBV11-3 and TRBJ2-3, with a weak D call TRBD1 (5 bases). V lost 2 bases to trimming and J lost 2 bases, with 11 bases between them. Germline CDR1 SGHNT, CDR2 YENEEA. This CDR3 region has 15 residues. In DNA form, the CDR3 reads TGTGCCAGCAGCTTAAAAGGGGCATTCACAGATACGCAGTATTTT. This codes for CASSLKGAFTDTQYF.

This chain joins TRBV9 and TRBJ2-7, with 12 bases aligning to TRBD2. J lost 6 bases, V lost 0 bases, and 1 base had no gene match. This CDR3 has 14 amino acids. Germline lookup yields CDR1 SGDLS and CDR2 YYNGEE. CDR3 sequence (DNA): TGTGCCAGCAGCGTAGGGACTAGCGGGACCGAGCAGTACTTC. Its protein product is CASSVGTSGTEQYF.

V and J are TRBV27 and TRBJ2-4, with 8 bases fitting TRBD1. The CDR3 extends over 17 amino acids. V lost 5 bases to trimming and J lost 3 bases; unmatched junction nucleotides: 12. Germline V gene lookup returns CDR1 MNHEY and CDR2 SMNVEV (reference sequence). This CDR3 is CASSPQAGGEDKNIQYF. In DNA, the CDR3 is TGTGCCAGCAGTCCTCAGGCAGGGGGCGAGGACAAAAACATTCAGTACTTC.

This chain uses TRBV7-9 with TRBJ2-3, with D possibly matching TRBD2 (5 bases). The CDR3 has 15 residues. The germline V and J ends were trimmed by 1 base and 2 bases, with 10 bases remaining between them. Germline V gene data show CDR1 as SEHNR and CDR2 as FQNEAQ (reference sequence). The CDR3, as DNA: TGTGCCAGCAGCTTAGTTAGCGTTCCCACAGATACGCAGTATTTT. Its translation is CASSLVSVPTDTQYF.

V is TRBV15 and J is TRBJ1-5, with a possible D match to TRBD1 (5 bases). Trimming pared 4 bases from V and 7 bases from J, leaving 20 bases between. The CDR3 runs to 16 residues. Germline assignment: CDR1 LNHNV and CDR2 YYDKDF (reference sequence). The CDR3 DNA is TGTGCCACCAGCAACCAGCGTTCCAGGGTGGGGCAGCCCCAGCATTTT. Translated, it gives CATSNQRSRVGQPQHF.